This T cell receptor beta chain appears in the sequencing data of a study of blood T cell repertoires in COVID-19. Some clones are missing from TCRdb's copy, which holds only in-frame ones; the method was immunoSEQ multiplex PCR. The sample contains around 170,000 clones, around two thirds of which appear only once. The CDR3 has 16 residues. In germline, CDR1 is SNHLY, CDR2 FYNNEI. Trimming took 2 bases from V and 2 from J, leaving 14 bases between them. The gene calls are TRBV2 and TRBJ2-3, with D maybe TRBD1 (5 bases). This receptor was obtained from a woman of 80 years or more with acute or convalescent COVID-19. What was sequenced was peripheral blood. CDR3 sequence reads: CASSEFGASNTDTQYF. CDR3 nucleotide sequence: TGTGCCAGCAGTGAATTTGGGGCGTCTAACACAGATACGCAGTATTTT.